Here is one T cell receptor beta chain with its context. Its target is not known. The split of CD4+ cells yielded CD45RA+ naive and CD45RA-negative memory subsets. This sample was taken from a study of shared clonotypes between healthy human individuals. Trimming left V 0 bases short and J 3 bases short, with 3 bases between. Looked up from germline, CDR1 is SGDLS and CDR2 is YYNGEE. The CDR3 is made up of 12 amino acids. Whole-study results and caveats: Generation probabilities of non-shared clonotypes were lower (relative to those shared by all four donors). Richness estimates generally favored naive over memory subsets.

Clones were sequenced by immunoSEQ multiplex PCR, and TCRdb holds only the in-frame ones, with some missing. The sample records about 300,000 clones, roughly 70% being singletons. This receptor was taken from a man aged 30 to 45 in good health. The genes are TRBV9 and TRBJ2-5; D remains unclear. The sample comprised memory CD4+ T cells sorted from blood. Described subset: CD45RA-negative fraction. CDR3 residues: CASSVGEETQYF. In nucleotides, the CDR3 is TGTGCCAGCAGCGTAGGGGAAGAGACCCAGTACTTC.